This T cell receptor beta chain was sequenced in a study of shared clonotypes between healthy human individuals. Study at large: CD4 naive and CD4 memory each took three plates per donor, while CD8 naive took two and CD8 memory one. Study-wide results and limits: Relative to memory subsets, naive subsets generally showed larger estimated richness.

This clone was observed a handful of times. Its antigen is undetermined. CDR1 is LNHDA, CDR2 SQIVND, per germline (reference sequence). The CDR3 spans 13 residues. V lost 5 bases to trimming and J lost 8 bases, with 15 bases between them. The protocol was immunoSEQ multiplex PCR, while the TCRdb copy is restricted to in-frame clones and leaves out a portion. The sample lists approximately 1,500,000 clones, 95% to 99% occurring once. The rearrangement joins TRBV19 to TRBJ1-2; the D gene is possibly TRBD1 (6 bases). The sequence was obtained from a man younger than 45 in good health. The sample consisted of naive CD4+ T cells sorted from blood. Sample subset: CD45RA+ positively selected. The DNA for the CDR3 is TGTGCCAGTAGTCATCGGACAGTGGAAGGCTACACCTTC. Its translation is CASSHRTVEGYTF. Based on the CDR3 plus reference TRBV19 and TRBJ1-2, the full variable domain is DGGITQSPKYLFRKEGQNVTLSCEQNLNHDAMYWYRQDPGQGLRLIYYSQIVNDFQKGDIAEGYSVSREKKESFPLTVTSAQKNPTAFYLCASSHRTVEGYTFGSGTRLTVV.